This paragraph reports one T cell receptor (beta chain). Its antigen remains unidentified. This CDR3 has 15 residues. The germline V gene encodes CDR1 MNHEY and CDR2 SVGAGI. V shed 6 bases and J shed 2 bases, with 16 bases lying between them. Sequenced by immunoSEQ multiplex PCR; TCRdb stores in-frame clones only, minus some. The sample includes about 200,000 clones, 90% to 95% of them seen just once. This sample is drawn from a study of T cell responses to AZD1222 COVID-19 vaccine. Notes on the study in general: Per reports, nearly half of all spike-specific TCRs target regions that are unmutated in variants. Only 5 to 7 individuals given AZD1222 were seropositive at baseline. Elevations in Spike-specific TCR breadth and depth followed administration of two AZD1222 doses.

This receptor was obtained from an adult who received the MenACWY meningococcal vaccine as a control. The rearrangement uses TRBV6-5 and TRBJ1-1, with D perhaps TRBD1 (6 bases). The specimen was peripheral blood, collected 28 days after the second dose of the MenACWY control vaccine. CDR3 in amino acids: CASRDNLRGNTEAFF. The DNA for the CDR3 is TGTGCCAGCAGAGACAACCTCAGGGGCAACACTGAAGCTTTCTTT.